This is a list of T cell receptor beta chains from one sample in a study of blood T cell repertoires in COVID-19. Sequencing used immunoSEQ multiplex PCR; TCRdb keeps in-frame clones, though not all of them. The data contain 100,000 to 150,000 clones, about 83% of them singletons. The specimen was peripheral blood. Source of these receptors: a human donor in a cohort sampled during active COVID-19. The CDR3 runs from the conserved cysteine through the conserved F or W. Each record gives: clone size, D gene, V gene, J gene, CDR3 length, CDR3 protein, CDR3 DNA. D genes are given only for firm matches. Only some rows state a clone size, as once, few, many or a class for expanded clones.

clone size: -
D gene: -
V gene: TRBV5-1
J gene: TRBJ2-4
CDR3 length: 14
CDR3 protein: CASSLLGPRNIQYF
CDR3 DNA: TGCGCCAGCAGCTTGCTGGGGCCTAGAAACATTCAGTACTTC

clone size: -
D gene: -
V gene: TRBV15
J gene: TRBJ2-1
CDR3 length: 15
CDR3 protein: CATSRVQLALGEQFF
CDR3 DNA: TGTGCCACCAGCAGAGTGCAACTAGCCCTTGGGGAGCAGTTCTTC

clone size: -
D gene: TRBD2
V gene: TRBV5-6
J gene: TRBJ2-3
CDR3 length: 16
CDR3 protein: CASSGGTSGFTDTQYF
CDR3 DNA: TGTGCCAGCAGCGGAGGGACTAGCGGGTTCACAGATACGCAGTATTTT

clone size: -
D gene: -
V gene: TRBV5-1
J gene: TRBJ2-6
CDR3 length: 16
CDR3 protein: CASSLVAGTGANVLTF
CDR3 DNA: TGCGCCAGCAGCTTGGTGGCGGGGACTGGGGCCAACGTCCTGACTTTC

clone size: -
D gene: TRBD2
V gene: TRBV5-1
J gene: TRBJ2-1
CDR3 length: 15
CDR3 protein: CASGAASGSYNEQFF
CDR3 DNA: TGCGCCAGCGGGGCTGCTAGCGGCTCCTACAATGAGCAGTTCTTC

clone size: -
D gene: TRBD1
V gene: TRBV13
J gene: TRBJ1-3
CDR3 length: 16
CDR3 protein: CASRPTGVYSGNTIYF
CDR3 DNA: TGTGCCAGCAGGCCTACAGGGGTTTATTCTGGAAACACCATATATTTT

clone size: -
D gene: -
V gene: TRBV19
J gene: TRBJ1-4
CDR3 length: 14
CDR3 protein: CASSSATTNEKLFF
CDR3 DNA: TGTGCCAGTAGTAGCGCAACAACTAATGAAAAACTGTTTTTT

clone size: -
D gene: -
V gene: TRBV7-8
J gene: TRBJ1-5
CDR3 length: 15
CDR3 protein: CASSATGYGNQPQHF
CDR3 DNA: TGTGCCAGCAGCGCTACAGGGTATGGCAATCAGCCCCAGCATTTT

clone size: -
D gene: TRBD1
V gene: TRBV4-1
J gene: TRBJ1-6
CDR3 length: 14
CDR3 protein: CASSLLDRDSPLHF
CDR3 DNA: TGCGCCAGCAGCCTCCTGGACAGGGACTCACCCCTCCACTTT

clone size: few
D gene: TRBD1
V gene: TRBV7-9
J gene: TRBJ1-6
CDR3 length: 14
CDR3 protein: CASSSGQGASPLHF
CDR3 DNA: TGTGCCAGCAGCTCGGGACAGGGAGCTTCACCCCTCCACTTT

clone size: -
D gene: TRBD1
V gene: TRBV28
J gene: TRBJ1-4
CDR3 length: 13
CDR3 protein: CASKIQGAQKLFF
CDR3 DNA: TGTGCCAGTAAAATCCAGGGGGCCCAAAAACTGTTTTTT

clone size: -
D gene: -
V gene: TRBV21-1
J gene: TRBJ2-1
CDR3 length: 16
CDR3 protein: CASSKARGTSVNEQFF
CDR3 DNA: TGTGCCAGCAGCAAAGCGCGTGGGACTAGCGTCAATGAGCAGTTCTTC

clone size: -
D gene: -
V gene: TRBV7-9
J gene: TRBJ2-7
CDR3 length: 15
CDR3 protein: CASTPPADTSYEQYF
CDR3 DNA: TGTGCCAGCACCCCTCCTGCCGACACCTCCTACGAGCAGTACTTC

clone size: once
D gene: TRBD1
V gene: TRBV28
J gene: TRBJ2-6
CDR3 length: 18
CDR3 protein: CASSLRGQVRSGANVLTF
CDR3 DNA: TGTGCCAGCAGTTTAAGGGGACAGGTACGCTCTGGGGCCAACGTCCTGACTTTC

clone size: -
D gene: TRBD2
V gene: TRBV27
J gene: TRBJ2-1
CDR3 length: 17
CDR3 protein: CASSPSGGRVTYNEQFF
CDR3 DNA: TGTGCCAGCAGCCCTTCTGGGGGGAGGGTCACCTACAATGAGCAGTTCTTC

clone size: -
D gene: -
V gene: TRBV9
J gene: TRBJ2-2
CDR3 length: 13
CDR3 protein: CASSVRGGGELFF
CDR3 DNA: TGTGCCAGCAGCGTCAGGGGTGGCGGGGAGCTGTTTTTT

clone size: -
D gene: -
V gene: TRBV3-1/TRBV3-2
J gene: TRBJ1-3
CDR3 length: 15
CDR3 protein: CASSQGQGNGNTIYF
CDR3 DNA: TGTGCCAGCAGCCAAGGTCAGGGTAACGGAAACACCATATATTTT

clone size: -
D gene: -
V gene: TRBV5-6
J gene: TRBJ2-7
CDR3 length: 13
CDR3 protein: CASSPSRGQQQYF
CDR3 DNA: TGTGCCAGCAGCCCCTCCCGCGGGCAGCAGCAGTACTTC

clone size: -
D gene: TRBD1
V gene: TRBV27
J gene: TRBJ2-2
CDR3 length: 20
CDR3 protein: CASSLRGVRDRGLNTGELFF
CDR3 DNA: TGTGCCAGCAGTTTACGGGGGGTCCGGGACAGGGGGCTTAACACCGGGGAGCTGTTTTTT

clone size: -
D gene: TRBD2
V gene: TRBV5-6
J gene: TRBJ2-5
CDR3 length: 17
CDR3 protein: CASSLLASGRAVETQYF
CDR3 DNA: TGTGCCAGCAGCTTGCTTGCTAGCGGGAGGGCAGTGGAGACCCAGTACTTC

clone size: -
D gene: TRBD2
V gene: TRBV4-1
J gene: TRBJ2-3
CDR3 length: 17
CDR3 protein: CASSQDGASGRGDTQYF
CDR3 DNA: TGCGCCAGCAGCCAAGACGGGGCTAGCGGGAGAGGGGATACGCAGTATTTT

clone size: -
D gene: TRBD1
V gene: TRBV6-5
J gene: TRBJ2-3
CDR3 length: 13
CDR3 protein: CASSYSRDRDQYF
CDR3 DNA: TGTGCCAGCAGTTACTCCCGGGACAGGGACCAGTATTTT

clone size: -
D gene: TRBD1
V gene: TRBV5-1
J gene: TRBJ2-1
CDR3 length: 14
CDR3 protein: CASSFGTESNEQFF
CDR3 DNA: TGCGCCAGCAGCTTTGGGACAGAAAGCAATGAGCAGTTCTTC

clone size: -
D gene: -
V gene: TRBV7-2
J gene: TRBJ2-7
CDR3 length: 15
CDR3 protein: CASSSSQVSSYEQYF
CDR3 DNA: TGTGCCAGCAGCTCATCTCAGGTGAGCTCCTACGAGCAGTACTTC